Listed here is a single T cell receptor (beta chain). The sample originates from a study of T cell responses to AZD1222 COVID-19 vaccine. The analysis combined second doses at about 4 or about 12 weeks. TCRdb keeps only in-frame clones here, not all; method: immunoSEQ multiplex PCR. There are 150,000 to 200,000 clones in the sample; about 90% occur only once, and 1.3% lies in the top ten. This CDR3 comprises 15 residues. The V end was cut by 7 bases, the J end by 2 bases, with 17 bases between. The V gene's germline CDR1 is SGHTA and CDR2 FQGNSA. Sequencing was performed on peripheral blood, taken 28 days after the second AZD1222 dose. The TCR sequence derives from an adult who received the AZD1222 COVID-19 vaccine. The rearrangement uses TRBV7-2 and TRBJ1-2; no definite D call. CDR3 in amino acids: CASNRGDSLNYGYTF. The CDR3 DNA reads TGTGCCAGCAACCGCGGCGACTCCTTAAACTATGGCTACACCTTC.